These 7 T cell receptor beta chains share one sample of origin, sequenced in a study of blood T cell repertoires in COVID-19 (dated by TCRdb to 2020 to 2021). Library construction relied on the immunoSEQ multiplex PCR assay. Drawn from immuneACCESS, this table holds only the in-frame rearrangements with V and J called that TCRdb kept. Clones are partly lost; checked studies trace under half to an unresolved V gene and leave the rest unexplained. The sample table shows about 130,000 clones, and about four fifths are seen once. The top ten clonotypes cover 16% of the sample. Sequencing was performed on peripheral blood. These receptors all stem from a woman between 45 and 65 years old with acute or convalescent COVID-19.

This clone appeared once. This same CDR3 is encoded by further DNA sequences in the sample. This chain uses TRBV2 with TRBJ1-5; TRBD1 agrees at 7 bases. V lost 1 base to trimming and J lost 7 bases; unmatched junction nucleotides: 4. The CDR3 extends over 14 amino acids. Germline CDR1 reads SNHLY; CDR2 reads FYNNEI. CDR3 sequence: CASSEEGAGQPQHF. The CDR3 DNA follows: TGTGCCAGCAGTGAAGAGGGGGCTGGGCAGCCCCAGCATTTT.

The table lists this clone with a count of one. The V gene is TRBV4-1, the J gene TRBJ2-5; TRBD1 matches 7 bases. Trimming removed 2 bases from V and 6 bases from J; junction bases left unmatched: 9. Germline loops: CDR1 MGHRA, CDR2 YSYEKL. The CDR3 sequence is 15 residues long. This CDR3 reads CASSQIDRDEKTQYF. CDR3 bases: TGCGCCAGCAGCCAAATCGACAGGGACGAGAAGACCCAGTACTTC.

The CDR3 DNA reads as TGTGCCAGCAGTGAAAGGGGACAGGGGGCGCTCATGAACACTGAAGCTTTCTTT. Amino acids: CASSERGQGALMNTEAFF. The V call is TRBV6-1, the J call TRBJ1-1, with TRBD1 identical over 12 bases. V was clipped by 2 bases and J by 0 bases; unmatched bases: 7. The CDR3 length is 18 residues. Germline lookup yields CDR1 MNHNS and CDR2 SASEGT.

The J gene is TRBJ2-7, the V gene TRBV5-4, with a possible D match to TRBD1 (6 bases). CDR1 is SGHNT, CDR2 YYREEE, per germline (reference sequence). The CDR3 has 14 residues. The V end was cut by 0 bases, the J end by 0 bases, with 7 bases between. The CDR3 loop is CASSLAGASYEQYF. CDR3 in DNA: TGTGCCAGCAGCTTGGCAGGGGCCTCCTACGAGCAGTACTTC.

Here the CDR3 DNA reads TGCGCCAGCAGCCAACCCGACGGAGGATTAAATGAAAAACTGTTTTTT. Encoded protein: CASSQPDGGLNEKLFF. V and J are TRBV4-1 and TRBJ1-4; D gene unclear. V was shortened by 2 bases and J by 5 bases, with 15 bases between the two germline ends. From germline, CDR1 is MGHRA and CDR2 YSYEKL. The length of the CDR3 is 16 residues.

The chain couples TRBV3-1 (or the pseudogene TRBV3-2) to TRBJ2-2, with D possibly TRBD1 on 5 matching bases. V gave up 1 base and J gave up 1 base, with 7 bases separating them. Germline CDR1 LGHDT, CDR2 YNNKEL (reference sequence). The CDR3 runs 15 residues. In DNA form, the CDR3 reads TGTGCCAGCAGCCAAGTCCAGGGGAACACCGGGGAGCTGTTTTTT. It yields the protein CASSQVQGNTGELFF.

This chain links TRBV5-1 with TRBJ2-2; 8 nucleotides align to TRBD1. V lost 0 bases, J lost 3 bases, and 7 bases stayed unmatched. CDR1 SGHRS and CDR2 YFSETQ come from the germline V gene. The CDR3 consists of 17 residues. CDR3 nucleotide sequence: TGCGCCAGCAGCTTGGGATGGCCGGGACAGGACACCGGGGAGCTGTTTTTT. Its protein is CASSLGWPGQDTGELFF.